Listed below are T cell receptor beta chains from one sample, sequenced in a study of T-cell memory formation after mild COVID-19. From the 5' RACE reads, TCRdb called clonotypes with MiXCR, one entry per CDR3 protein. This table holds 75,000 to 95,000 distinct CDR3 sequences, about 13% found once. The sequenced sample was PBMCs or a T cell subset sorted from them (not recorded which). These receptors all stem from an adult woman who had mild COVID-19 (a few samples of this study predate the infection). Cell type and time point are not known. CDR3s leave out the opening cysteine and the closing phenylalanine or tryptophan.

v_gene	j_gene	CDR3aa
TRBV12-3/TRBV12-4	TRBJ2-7	ASSPGRAEQY
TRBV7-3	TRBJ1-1	ASSLRGDTEAF
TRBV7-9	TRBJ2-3	ASSPETGFETDTQY
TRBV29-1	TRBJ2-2	SVVGLADTGELF
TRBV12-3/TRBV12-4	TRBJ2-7	ASSLDGRRWYEQY
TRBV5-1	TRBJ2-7	ASSLETSGAAEQY
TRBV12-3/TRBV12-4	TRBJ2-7	ASSGSGTDAAGEYEQY
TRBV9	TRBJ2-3	ASSVARGSTDTQY
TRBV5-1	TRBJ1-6	ASSLHYNSPLH
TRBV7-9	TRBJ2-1	ASSFIRPEQF
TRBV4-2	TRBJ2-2	ASSQGLAGVAGELF
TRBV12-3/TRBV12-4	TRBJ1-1	ASSPRDQAF
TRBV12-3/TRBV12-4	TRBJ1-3	ASTPLRGNTIY
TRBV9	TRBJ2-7	ASSVQGSSYEQY
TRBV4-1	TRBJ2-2	ASSPLAGVGTGELF
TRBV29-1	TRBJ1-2	SVVGVDSYGYT
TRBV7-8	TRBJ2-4	ASSFYTGGDIQY
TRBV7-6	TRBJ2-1	ASSEQDGDNEQF
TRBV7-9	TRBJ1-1	ASSLALAAQNTEAF
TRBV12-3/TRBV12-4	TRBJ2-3	ASSPTGAVTDTQY
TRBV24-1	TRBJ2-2	ATSVSFGTGELF
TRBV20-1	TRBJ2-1	SASDGSSQSYNEQF
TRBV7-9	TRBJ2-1	ASSFSSSYNEQF
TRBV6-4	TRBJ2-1	ASSDSTSGGHNEQF
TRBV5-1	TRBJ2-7	ASSLGPTGYYEQY
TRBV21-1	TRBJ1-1	ASSTKDTEAF
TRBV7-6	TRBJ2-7	ASSLGSGGYYEQY
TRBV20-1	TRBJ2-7	SARISSSYEQY
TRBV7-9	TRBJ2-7	ASSSDRQAYYEQY
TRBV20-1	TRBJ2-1	SATPGRYYNEQF
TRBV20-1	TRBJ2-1	SARASRGINEQF
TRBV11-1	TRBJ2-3	ASSFLAGTSSTDTQY
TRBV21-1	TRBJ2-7	ASSNRKPSGYEQY
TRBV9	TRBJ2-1	ASSVERTTPSRREQF
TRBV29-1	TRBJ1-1	SVSRETEAF
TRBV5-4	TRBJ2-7	ASSPPGGHEQY